This T cell receptor beta chain was obtained from a study of vaccination effects on CD4 cells after COVID-19. Details on this clone: The antigen remains undetermined.

Expansion with viral peptide pools was applied to antigen-specific CD4+ T cells by the ViraFEST assay prior to sequencing. Scientists isolated CD4+ T cells after a roughly ten-day culture period ended. In the vaccine recipients, nucleocapsid antibodies were negative and there was no prior SARS-CoV-2 infection. On both days 3 and 7, half of the culture medium was replaced with IL-2 medium. Libraries were prepared by immunoSEQ multiplex PCR; TCRdb keeps only in-frame clonotypes and omits some of them. The sample lists tens of thousands of clones, around 78% occurring once. Germline V gene data show CDR1 as MNHEY and CDR2 as SVGAGI. The CDR3 length is 12 residues. Trimming stripped 5 bases from V and 6 bases from J, with 9 bases between.

The source is a human donor who received a COVID-19 vaccine. The chain joins TRBV6-5 to TRBJ2-3; D gene ambiguous. The sequences come from CD4+ T cells from PBMCs cultured with HCoV-OC43 spike peptides, collected before COVID-19 vaccination. Subset: HCoV-OC43 spike overlapping peptide pool stimulation. This CDR3 is CASSPTRDTQYF. Here the CDR3 DNA reads TGTGCCAGCAGTCCCACAAGGGATACGCAGTATTTT.